This record covers a single T cell receptor beta chain. What it binds is unknown. The data belong to a study of shared clonotypes between healthy human individuals. Healthy HIV-negative adults with no recent acute infections or vaccinations were recruited as donors. CDR3 length: 15 residues. Trimming at V came to 5 bases and at J to 4 bases, leaving 9 bases not matched to a gene. Germline V gene lookup returns CDR1 PRHDT and CDR2 FYEKMQ (reference sequence). General observations from the study: Owing to a small donor count, the genetic and exposure-history diversity represented was limited.

Assay runs were performed at deep level. Sequencing of unsorted PBMC DNA was carried out using ten immunoSEQ deep assay plates. Using immunoSEQ multiplex PCR, the repertoire was profiled, and TCRdb retains in-frame clones only, with some absent. Here the sample spans about 490,000 clones, over 75% being singletons. Sequenced sample: PBMCs. The chain recombines TRBV13 with TRBJ1-1; TRBD1 aligns across 8 bases. The TCR comes from a woman between 35 and 50 years old in good health. Some clones in this sample may be carry-over from other donors' samples. The CDR3 is CASSRQGLRGTEAFF. The DNA for the CDR3 is TGTGCCAGCAGCCGACAGGGGCTTCGGGGCACTGAAGCTTTCTTT. Filled out from reference TRBV13 and TRBJ1-1, the complete variable domain reads AAGVIQSPRHLIKEKRETATLKCYPIPRHDTVYWYQQGPGQDPQFLISFYEKMQSDKGSIPDRFSAQQFSDYHSELNMSSLELGDSALYFCASSRQGLRGTEAFFGQGTRLTVV.